This paragraph reports one T cell receptor beta chain. Antigen: not known. The sample originates from a study of cytomegalovirus exposure and HLA in healthy donors. Study results and caveats: Serostatus for CMV was the only available immune exposure information. The classifier was said to identify cytomegalovirus status with high specificity and sensitivity.

It was with 60 Vbeta and 13 Jbeta primers that the PCR ran. The table came from immunoSEQ multiplex PCR; TCRdb's copy has only in-frame clones and leaves some out. This sample has 100,000 to 130,000 clones; 55% to 85% occur once, and the top ten carry 7.8%. This cohort consisted of healthy bone marrow donors. Sequencing was carried out using PBMCs. This TCR was recovered from a man aged 30 to 39 in good health and CMV-seronegative.

DNA of the CDR3: TGCGCCAGCAGCCCAATATTTAAGAAGCCCGGGACACCCGGGGAGCTGTTTTTT. It translates to CASSPIFKKPGTPGELFF. The chain links TRBV4-1 to TRBJ2-2; maybe TRBD1 (6 bases). The CDR3 is made up of 18 amino acids. Deletions cut 4 bases from V and 6 bases from J, with 24 bases between. Germline V gives CDR1 MGHRA, CDR2 YSYEKL.